Each of the 9 T cell receptor beta chains below was sequenced from the same sample in a study of early T cells in non-severe SARS-CoV-2 infection. TCRdb itself ran the 5' RACE reads through MiXCR, one entry per CDR3 protein. The sample carries some 81,000 distinct CDR3 sequences, 16% recorded once. Sample: whole blood. The receptors originated from an adult who was a healthcare worker with PCR-confirmed SARS-CoV-2 infection or an uninfected control (not recorded which).

The CDR3 nucleotides read TGCGCCAGCAGCTTCGGCCAGGGGTTTCACTCCTACGAGCAGTACTTC. Amino acid sequence: CASSFGQGFHSYEQYF. The chain is built from TRBV5-1 and TRBJ2-7; possible D gene TRBD1, 6 bases. The germline V gene encodes CDR1 SGHRS and CDR2 YFSETQ. The CDR3 totals 16 residues. Between the trimmed V and J ends, which lost 2 bases and 0 bases, there was a span of 15 bases.

This clonotype was seen only a few times. This chain connects TRBV20-1 to TRBJ2-1; D is uncertain. CDR3 size: 11 residues. Germline CDR1 reads DFQATT; CDR2 reads SNEGSKA (reference sequence). CDR3 DNA sequence: TGCTCTTTTCTGGGGAACAATGAGCAGTTCTTC. Its protein product is CSFLGNNEQFF.

This clonotype was observed at least ten times. This chain links TRBV10-3 with TRBJ2-3, with TRBD1 as a possible D gene (6 bases). Per germline, CDR1 ENHRY and CDR2 SYGVKD. The V gene lost 6 bases and the J gene lost 2 bases, with 15 bases spanning the gap. The length of the CDR3 is 15 residues. CDR3 coding DNA: TGTGCCATCAGACATCCACAGGGATACACAGATACGCAGTATTTT. Translated, it gives CAIRHPQGYTDTQYF.

V usage is TRBV29-1 and J usage is TRBJ2-7; perhaps TRBD1 as D (5 bases). Germline CDR1 reads SQVTM; CDR2 reads ANQGSEA. This CDR3 comprises 14 residues. The V end lost 6 bases, the J end lost 6 bases, and 21 bases lay between the germline ends. The CDR3 protein is CSVLILQGKGEQYF. CDR3 bases: TGCAGCGTCCTTATCCTCCAGGGTAAGGGCGAGCAGTACTTC.

In this sample, this clonotype turned up many times. The chain employs TRBV12-3 or TRBV12-4 and TRBJ2-1; D perhaps matches TRBD2 (6 bases). The V end lost 4 bases, the J end lost 4 bases, and 14 bases lay between the germline ends. The CDR3 length is 15 residues. CDR3 DNA sequence: TGTGCCAGCAGTTCTCCGCGGGACTCATACAATGAGCAGTTCTTC. Translated, it gives CASSSPRDSYNEQFF.

Details on this clonotype: Relative to the germline gene, one junction end is altered; a read error may explain this. The rearrangement uses TRBV6-6 and TRBJ1-4, with no clear D. This CDR3 has 11 amino acids. CDR1 and CDR2 (germline): MNHNY, SVGAGI (reference sequence). This CDR3 reads CASSVNKKLFF. CDR3 DNA sequence: TGTGCCAGCAGTGTTAATAAAAAACTGTTTTTT.

This clonotype appeared a few times. This chain connects TRBV29-1 to TRBJ2-1; D is possibly TRBD2 (7 bases). The germline CDR1 and CDR2 sequences are SQVTM and ANQGSEA. The CDR3 consists of 13 residues. Trimming took off 6 bases at V and 2 bases at J, with 11 bases between the two ends. Here the CDR3 reads CSVGEGAYNEQFF. The CDR3, as DNA: TGCAGCGTGGGGGAGGGGGCCTACAATGAGCAGTTCTTC.

The genes are TRBV27 and TRBJ2-7, with D unresolved. Per the germline V gene, CDR1 is MNHEY and CDR2 is SMNVEV (reference sequence). CDR3 length: 14 amino acids. V shed 3 bases and J shed 2 bases, with 11 bases lying between them. For the CDR3, the DNA is TGTGCCAGCAGTTTCCAGGCTCCCCCCTACGAGCAGTACTTC. Its protein is CASSFQAPPYEQYF.

A single count supports this clonotype. The genes are TRBV20-1 and TRBJ2-1; TRBD1 matches at 10 bases. The junction had 8 bases not matched to a gene; V was cut back by 6 bases and J by 9 bases. CDR3 length equals 13 residues. Germline loops: CDR1 DFQATT, CDR2 SNEGSKA (reference sequence). The CDR3 nucleotides are TGCAGTGCGAGGGGACAGGGGATAGGTGAGCAGTTCTTC. It codes for CSARGQGIGEQFF.